This T cell receptor (beta chain) was observed in a study of cytomegalovirus exposure and HLA in healthy donors. Trimming cost V 5 bases and J 5 bases, with 16 bases left between them. The CDR3 has 14 amino acids. Germline V gene data show CDR1 as SGHTS and CDR2 as YDEGEE. The primer mix had 60 Vbeta and 13 Jbeta primers. Assay used: immunoSEQ multiplex PCR; TCRdb lists only in-frame clones, some missing. The listing records approximately 140,000 clones. Study-wide points: Judged likely to be a sequencing artifact was a cluster of highly shared sequence variants. An analysis was carried out later, and it reportedly showed fewer N-insertions in an Asian-associated ancestry cluster than the approximately 610-donor mean. The authors listed over 150 TCR beta chains as cytomegalovirus-associated. Later on, an analysis tied approximately 17,000 TCR beta sequences to HLA alleles at 0.05 false discovery rate.

With regard to this clone: The antigen remains undetermined.

The receptor was isolated from a woman under 30 in good health and CMV-seronegative. The sequencing input was PBMCs. The genes are TRBV5-8 and TRBJ1-1; D is unclear. The CDR3 DNA reads as TGTGCCAGCAGGTGGAGGACGGTAGTTACTGAAGCTTTCTTT. This sequence encodes CASRWRTVVTEAFF. The whole variable domain, filled in from reference TRBV5-8 and TRBJ1-1, reads EAGVTQSPTHLIKTRGQQATLRCSPISGHTSVYWYQQALGLGLQFLLWYDEGEERNRGNFPPRFSGRQFPNYSSELNVNALELEDSALYLCASRWRTVVTEAFFGQGTRLTVV.